These 8 T cell receptor beta chains share one sample of origin, sequenced in a study of siplizumab effects on memory and regulatory T cells. Here immunoSEQ multiplex PCR was the method, and the copy in TCRdb shows in-frame clones only, minus some. The sample has about 50,000 clones; about 94% are singletons. The sample consisted of CD8+ T cells sorted from blood. Receptors were obtained from a human donor in good health.

V and J are TRBV11-1 and TRBJ2-1, with TRBD2 matching over 14 bases. CDR3 length: 16 residues. Losses at the gene ends were 1 base for V and 9 bases for J; bases not matched to a gene: 5. The germline CDR1 and CDR2 sequences are SGHAT and FQDESV (reference sequence). CDR3 protein: CASSLVGLAGVGEQFF. For the CDR3, the DNA is TGTGCCAGCAGCTTAGTGGGACTAGCGGGAGTAGGTGAGCAGTTCTTC.

The genes are TRBV7-9 and TRBJ2-2, with unresolved D. From germline, CDR1 is SEHNR and CDR2 FQNEAQ (reference sequence). The CDR3 is 16 residues long. V lost 4 bases and J lost 1, with 13 bases in between. In nucleotides, the CDR3 is TGTGCCAGCAGCTCCGATCCCGAGAGGAACACCGGGGAGCTGTTTTTT. This translates into CASSSDPERNTGELFF.

The chain has TRBV4-1 and TRBJ2-7, with 11 bases lining up with TRBD1. Trimming at V came to 3 bases and at J to 4 bases, leaving 5 bases not matched to a gene. The CDR3 covers 15 residues. Germline CDR1 reads MGHRA; CDR2 reads YSYEKL. This chain's CDR3 is CASSQDRGRFYEQYF. The CDR3 DNA is TGCGCCAGCAGCCAGGACAGGGGGCGGTTTTACGAGCAGTACTTC.

The CDR3 is CASSLTAVTYEQYF. The CDR3, as DNA: TGTGCCAGCAGTCTCACCGCGGTTACCTACGAGCAGTACTTC. V is TRBV27 and J is TRBJ2-7; D uncertain. The V end was cut by 5 bases, the J end by 2 bases, with 13 bases between. The CDR3 covers 14 residues. The germline V gene has CDR1 MNHEY and CDR2 SMNVEV (reference sequence).

V is TRBV4-2 and J is TRBJ2-2, with D tentatively TRBD2 (5 bases). This CDR3 contains 15 residues. Germline V gene lookup returns CDR1 LGHNA and CDR2 YNFKEQ. The V end was cut by 1 base, the J end by 3 bases, with 9 bases between. In DNA, the CDR3 is TGTGCCAGCAGCCAAGTTTACGGGGACACCGGGGAGCTGTTTTTT. This encodes CASSQVYGDTGELFF.

This clone has a single count. This sequence joins TRBV30 and TRBJ2-7; D gene unclear. The CDR3 has 13 residues. Germline assignment: CDR1 GTSNPN and CDR2 SVGIG (reference sequence). Between the trimmed V and J ends, which lost 0 bases and 1 base, there was a span of 7 bases. The chain's CDR3 is CAWSVTQSYEQYF. In DNA, the CDR3 is TGTGCCTGGAGTGTAACCCAATCCTACGAGCAGTACTTC. The variable domain in full, completed from reference TRBV30 and TRBJ2-7, reads SQTIHQWPATLVQPVGSPLSLECTVEGTSNPNLYWYRQAAGRGLQLLFYSVGIGQISSEVPQNLSASRPQDRQFILSSKKLLLSDSGFYLCAWSVTQSYEQYFGPGTRLTVT.

CDR3 residues: CASGHPYEQYF. The CDR3, as DNA: TGTGCCAGCGGGCATCCCTACGAGCAGTACTTC. The rearrangement joins TRBV28 to TRBJ2-7, with D uncertain. This CDR3 spans 11 amino acids. V lost 8 bases to trimming and J lost 2 bases, with 7 bases between them. Per the germline V gene, CDR1 is MDHEN and CDR2 is SYDVKM.

The chain links TRBV10-3 to TRBJ2-7; a weak D match, TRBD1 (6 bases). Trimming stripped 10 bases from V and 3 bases from J, with 13 bases between. In germline, CDR1 is ENHRY, CDR2 SYGVKD. This CDR3 has 12 amino acids. Here the CDR3 reads CATAGQFYEQYF. CDR3 nucleotide sequence: TGTGCCACCGCCGGACAGTTCTACGAGCAGTACTTC.